The T cell receptor beta chain under discussion was sequenced for a study of cytomegalovirus exposure and HLA in healthy donors. General study results and limits: For TCR beta chains, V- and J-gene trimming was later linked to a missense DCLRE1C variant. Many donors shared some public TCRs, even though most TCR sequences were rare. Because they were indistinguishable, some V segments, including TRBV6-2 and TRBV6-3, were excluded.

V lost 5 bases to trimming and J lost 4 bases; unmatched junction nucleotides: 9. This CDR3 spans 15 amino acids. Germline V gene sequence: CDR1 MGHRA, CDR2 YSYEKL. This PCR relied on a set of 60 Vbeta primers and 13 Jbeta primers. Profiled with immunoSEQ multiplex PCR; TCRdb holds only in-frame clones, not every one. The table includes 180,000 or so clones, roughly 87% detected once. In regard to this clone: Antigen: not known.

The source of this sequence is a man between 35 and 55 years old in good health and CMV-seronegative. Sample: PBMCs. V gene TRBV4-1 combines with J gene TRBJ2-7; 9 nucleotides line up with TRBD2. In DNA, the CDR3 is TGCGCCAGCAGCGAAGCGGGGGGCCTTTTTTACGAGCAGTACTTC. As protein: CASSEAGGLFYEQYF.